The sequence of this T cell receptor (beta chain) was determined in a study of radiotherapy plus CTLA-4 blockade in lung cancer. Study summary: Among all patients, roughly 19% showed objective responses, while roughly 34% had disease control. Overall study results and limits: In blood, early T cell clone dynamics reportedly predicted response best, together with interferon-beta. Blood saw expansion of tumor-derived TCR clones after radiotherapy plus ipilimumab.

Focal radiation plus CTLA-4 blockade with ipilimumab was administered to patients who had chemo-refractory metastatic non-small-cell lung cancer. Assay: immunoSEQ multiplex PCR; the TCRdb copy retains only in-frame clones and omits some. This sample carries fewer than 50,000 clones, approximately 86% of them seen once, and the ten largest clones take 20% to 25%. V shed 1 base and J shed 0 bases, with 13 bases lying between them. Germline values: CDR1 KGHSH, CDR2 LQKENI. The CDR3 loop spans 18 amino acids. This clone is a singleton in its sample. What it recognizes is unknown. Sequences were derived from peripheral blood, sampled from a patient treated with radiotherapy plus ipilimumab. V is TRBV18 and J is TRBJ2-6, with D tentatively TRBD2 (6 bases). This TCR came from a human donor with non-small cell lung cancer whose response to radiotherapy plus ipilimumab could not be evaluated. As DNA, the CDR3 is TGTGCCAGCTCACCACAACCGGGAGCGACCTCTGGGGCCAACGTCCTGACTTTC. Protein product: CASSPQPGATSGANVLTF. The variable domain in full, completed from reference TRBV18 and TRBJ2-6, reads NAGVMQNPRHLVRRRGQEARLRCSPMKGHSHVYWYRQLPEEGLKFMVYLQKENIIDESGMPKERFSAEFPKEGPSILRIQQVVRGDSAAYFCASSPQPGATSGANVLTFGAGSRLTVL.